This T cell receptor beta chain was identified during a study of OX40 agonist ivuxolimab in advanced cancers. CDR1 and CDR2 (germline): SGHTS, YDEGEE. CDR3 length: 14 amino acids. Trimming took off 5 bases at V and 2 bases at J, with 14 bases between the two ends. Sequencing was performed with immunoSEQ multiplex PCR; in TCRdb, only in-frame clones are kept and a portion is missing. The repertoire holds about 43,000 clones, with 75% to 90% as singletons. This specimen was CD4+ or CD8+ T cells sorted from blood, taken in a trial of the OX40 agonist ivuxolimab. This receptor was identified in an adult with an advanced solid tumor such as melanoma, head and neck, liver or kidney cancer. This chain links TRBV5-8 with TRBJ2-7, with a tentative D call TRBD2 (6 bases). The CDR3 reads CASSVVGGPYEQYF. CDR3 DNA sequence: TGTGCCAGCAGTGTGGTGGGGGGACCCTACGAGCAGTACTTC.